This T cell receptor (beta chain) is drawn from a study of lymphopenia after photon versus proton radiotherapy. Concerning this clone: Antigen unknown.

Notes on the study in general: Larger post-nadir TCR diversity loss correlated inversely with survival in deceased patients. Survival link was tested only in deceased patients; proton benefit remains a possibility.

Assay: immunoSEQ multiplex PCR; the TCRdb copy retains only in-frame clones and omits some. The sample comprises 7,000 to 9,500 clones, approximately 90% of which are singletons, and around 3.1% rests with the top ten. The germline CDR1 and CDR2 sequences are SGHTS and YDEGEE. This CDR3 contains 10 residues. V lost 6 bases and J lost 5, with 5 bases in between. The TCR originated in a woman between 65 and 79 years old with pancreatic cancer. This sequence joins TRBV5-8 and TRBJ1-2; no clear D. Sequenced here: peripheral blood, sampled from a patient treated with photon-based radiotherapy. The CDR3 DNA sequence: TGTGCCAGCAAGGAATATGGCTACACCTTC. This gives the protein CASKEYGYTF.